This TCR beta chain was sequenced during a study of blood T cell repertoires in COVID-19. Those enrolled, adults aged about 18 to 89 years, came from about two dozen US areas. The CDR3 covers 16 residues. Germline CDR1 and CDR2: SGHNT and YYREEE (reference sequence). With 3 bases clipped from V and 3 bases from J, the junction kept 2 bases outside the gene matches. Profiled with immunoSEQ multiplex PCR; TCRdb holds only in-frame clones, not every one. The sample lists 400,000 to 550,000 clones; 70% to 90% were seen once. The TCR originated in a woman aged 18 to 35 with acute COVID-19. Sequenced: PBMCs or T cells enriched from blood (not recorded which). J is TRBJ2-3 and V is TRBV5-4, with TRBD2 identical over 15 bases. CDR3 region: CASSWGLAGGTDTQYF. The CDR3 DNA reads as TGTGCCAGCAGCTGGGGACTAGCGGGAGGTACAGATACGCAGTATTTT.